The clone carrying this T cell receptor (beta chain) was seen only once. Donors were given nivolumab, ipilimumab, aspirin, low-dose cyclophosphamide and low-dose radiotherapy. This record belongs to a study of low-dose radiotherapy and immunotherapy resistance in tumors. Study information: Every six weeks patients received intravenous ipilimumab 1 mg/kg, and every two weeks they received intravenous nivolumab 240 mg.

TRAV- and TRBV-specific primers were used for first-strand cDNA, which covered alpha and beta chains. PCR amplification of the TCRs was performed with Phusion for 20 PCR cycles, and it relied on a constant-region primer together with a V-primer adapter. TCRdb redid the calling of the reads with MiXCR, one entry per CDR3 protein. The sample consists of about 16,000 distinct CDR3 sequences, around 72% of them appearing once. The CDR3 has 14 residues. Trimming removed 4 bases at V and 5 bases at J, with 14 bases between. Germline assignment: CDR1 ENHRY and CDR2 SYGVKD. The source is a human donor with advanced metastatic prostate, ovarian, gallbladder or colorectal cancer (not recorded which). This table probably holds off-target reads from a library built for another chain. The chain carries TRBV10-3 and TRBJ2-5; perhaps D is TRBD1 or TRBD2 (7 bases each). The CDR3 bases are TGTGCCATCAGTGTCCGGCAGGGGGGGGAGACCCAGTACTTC. It yields the protein CAISVRQGGETQYF.